The 12 T cell receptor beta chains in this list originate from one sample, sequenced in a study of post-analysis software for immune sequencing data. Every TCR beta cDNA library bore unique molecular identifiers. Each CDR3 protein gets one entry after TCRdb re-called the PCR reads with MiXCR. The table shows 750,000 to 950,000 distinct CDR3 sequences, with approximately 57% occurring only once. The study, taken as a whole, reports: Controls had lower frequencies than patients of five or six TRBV segments, which included TRBV5-6, TRBV5-1 and TRBV20-1.

The antigens for these receptors are not known. The sequencing input was blood. Every receptor here comes from a girl between 10 and 17 years old with multiple sclerosis.

The V gene is TRBV20-1, the J gene TRBJ2-5; D call uncertain. With 3 bases removed from V and 2 bases from J, the gap between germline ends came to 16 bases. Germline values: CDR1 DFQATT, CDR2 SNEGSKA (reference sequence). This CDR3 region has 15 residues. CDR3 region: CSARGFGRPQETQYF. The CDR3 nucleotides read TGCAGTGCTAGGGGTTTCGGACGGCCGCAAGAGACCCAGTACTTC.

V and J are TRBV5-1 and TRBJ2-1, with a weak D call TRBD1 (5 bases). CDR1 is SGHRS, CDR2 YFSETQ, per germline. This CDR3 has 13 residues. V shed 6 bases and J shed 7 bases, with 14 bases lying between them. The CDR3 DNA sequence: TGCGCCAGCAAATCCGGCAGGGAAAATGAGCAGTTCTTC. Encoded protein: CASKSGRENEQFF.

The rearrangement uses TRBV7-3 and TRBJ2-1; 7 bases are a match to TRBD2. After removal of 2 bases from V and 8 bases from J, the junction contained 9 bases not matched to a gene. Per germline, CDR1 SGHTA and CDR2 FQGTGA. The length of the CDR3 is 15 residues. CDR3 nucleotide sequence: TGTGCCAGCAGCTTATATCCGGGGGGATACGATGAGCAGTTCTTC. This codes for CASSLYPGGYDEQFF.

V is TRBV3-1 and J is TRBJ2-1, with TRBD2 matching over 7 bases. The CDR3 has 16 residues. Germline CDR1 LGHDT, CDR2 YNNKEL (reference sequence). J gave up 3 bases and V 1 base, and 6 bases lay outside the gene matches. CDR3 in DNA: TGTGCCAGCAGCCAAGGAGTACCTAGCGGCTACAATGAGCAGTTCTTC. It codes for CASSQGVPSGYNEQFF.

This clonotype occurred a few times. The chain joins TRBV20-1 to TRBJ2-5, with D possibly matching TRBD2 (6 bases). The CDR3 is 14 amino acids. Germline V lookup: CDR1 DFQATT, CDR2 SNEGSKA (reference sequence). The V end was cut by 2 bases, the J end by 11 bases, with 21 bases between. The CDR3 DNA follows: TGCAGTGCTAGATCTGACTCGGTTCTACGGGAGCAGTACTTC. Translation: CSARSDSVLREQYF.

This clonotype was observed a few times. The J gene is TRBJ2-5, the V gene TRBV5-1; D tentatively fits TRBD1 or TRBD2 (5 bases each). The J call may be wrong; the DNA end is better matched by TRBJ2-7. CDR1 is SGHRS and CDR2 is YFSETQ in the germline V gene. This CDR3 is built from 16 residues. CDR3 loop: CASSWSGTALGNEQYF. The CDR3 bases are TGCGCCAGCAGCTGGTCCGGGACCGCCCTGGGGAACGAGCAGTACTTC.

The genes are TRBV4-1 and TRBJ1-2; D gene unclear. CDR1 is MGHRA and CDR2 is YSYEKL in the germline V gene. V lost 0 bases and J lost 8, with 16 bases in between. The CDR3 has 15 residues. The CDR3 coding sequence is TGCGCCAGCAGCCAAGATGGGCCGGGCTTGGAGGGCTACACCTTC. Amino acid sequence: CASSQDGPGLEGYTF.

The table lists this clonotype with a few counts. The chain joins TRBV10-3 to TRBJ2-3; D is unclear. CDR1 is ENHRY, CDR2 SYGVKD, per germline. The CDR3 runs to 15 residues. Trimming stripped 5 bases from V and 1 base from J, with 13 bases between. Here the CDR3 DNA reads TGTGCCATCAGTCTCCTAAAGCAAGGCACAGATACGCAGTATTTT. Amino acid sequence: CAISLLKQGTDTQYF.

V is TRBV29-1 and J is TRBJ1-2; 7 bases line up with TRBD1. The CDR3 is 14 residues long. Trimming removed 6 bases from V and 0 bases from J; junction bases left unmatched: 7. Germline V gene data show CDR1 as SQVTM and CDR2 as ANQGSEA. CDR3 DNA sequence: TGCAGCGTGGGTCACAGGGGTGCTAACTATGGCTACACCTTC. It is translated as CSVGHRGANYGYTF.

The V gene is TRBV6-5, the J gene TRBJ2-7, with 9 bases matching TRBD1. This CDR3 contains 15 residues. The germline V gene has CDR1 MNHEY and CDR2 SVGAGI. V dropped 5 bases and J dropped 2; count of bases not matched to a gene: 7. The CDR3, as DNA: TGTGCCAGCAGTAACCGGGACAGGGTTGCCTACGAGCAGTACTTC. Translating gives CASSNRDRVAYEQYF.

The rearrangement joins TRBV20-1 to TRBJ2-7; the D gene is possibly TRBD1 (5 bases). With 6 bases removed from V and 1 base from J, the gap between germline ends came to 16 bases. The V gene's germline CDR1 is DFQATT and CDR2 SNEGSKA (reference sequence). CDR3 size: 14 residues. This chain's CDR3 is CSATPREGSYEQYF. CDR3 in DNA: TGCAGTGCGACACCCAGGGAAGGGTCCTACGAGCAGTACTTC.

This sequence joins TRBV20-1 and TRBJ2-3; 7 bases are a match to TRBD2. J was trimmed by 5 bases and V by 4 bases; bases with no gene match: 9. The CDR3 has 14 residues. Germline V gives CDR1 DFQATT, CDR2 SNEGSKA (reference sequence). The CDR3 loop reads CSAKRPGGEDTQYF. In DNA, the CDR3 is TGCAGTGCTAAACGACCGGGGGGTGAAGATACGCAGTATTTT.